A single sample is the source of the 15 T cell receptor beta chains below, sequenced in a study of blood T cell repertoires in COVID-19. TCRdb's table, derived via immunoSEQ multiplex PCR, lists solely in-frame clones and lacks some. The sample holds around 11,000 clones, approximately 87% seen once. Input material: peripheral blood. The origin of the receptors is a human donor in a cohort sampled during active COVID-19.

J is TRBJ1-1 and V is TRBV18, with a weak D call TRBD1 (5 bases). Trimming stripped 6 bases from V and 3 bases from J, with 11 bases between. Germline CDR1 KGHSH, CDR2 LQKENI. This CDR3 has 13 residues. CDR3 sequence: CASSRMTDTEAFF. The CDR3 DNA follows: TGTGCCAGCTCGCGAATGACAGACACTGAAGCTTTCTTT.

The chain employs TRBV12-3 or TRBV12-4 and TRBJ1-5, with D maybe TRBD1 (5 bases). This CDR3 comprises 13 residues. Trimming took off 8 bases at V and 10 bases at J, with 18 bases between the two ends. The CDR3 DNA sequence: TGTGCCAGCGTAGAGGCGCTCGGGGGACCCCAGCATTTT. Translation: CASVEALGGPQHF.

The chain uses TRBV30 and TRBJ1-1; D is uncertain. The CDR3 is made up of 13 amino acids. The V gene's germline CDR1 is GTSNPN and CDR2 SVGIG (reference sequence). Trimming took off 0 bases at V and 1 base at J, with 6 bases between the two ends. CDR3 in amino acids: CAWSVVRNTEAFF. Here the CDR3 DNA reads TGTGCCTGGAGTGTGGTGAGGAACACTGAAGCTTTCTTT.

This clone was observed once. The chain employs TRBV18 and TRBJ1-4; D possibly corresponds to TRBD1 (6 bases). Germline CDR1 is KGHSH and CDR2 is LQKENI. The CDR3 totals 14 residues. V lost 6 bases to trimming and J lost 6 bases, with 14 bases between them. The CDR3 region has the DNA TGTGCCAGCTCCCAACAGACAGGCCATGAAAAACTGTTTTTT. Protein: CASSQQTGHEKLFF.

The gene calls are TRBV27 and TRBJ1-5, with 7 bases matching TRBD1. CDR1 is MNHEY and CDR2 is SMNVEV in the germline V gene (reference sequence). The CDR3 spans 17 residues. Losses at the gene ends were 5 bases for V and 0 bases for J; bases not matched to a gene: 10. The CDR3 here is CASSLRGGEGSNQPQHF. DNA for the CDR3: TGTGCCAGCAGTCTTCGAGGGGGCGAGGGTAGCAATCAGCCCCAGCATTTT.

J is TRBJ2-5 and V is TRBV29-1, with 13 bases lining up with TRBD2. CDR3 length equals 12 residues. The junction had 2 bases not matched to a gene; V was cut back by 8 bases and J by 5 bases. Germline CDR1 reads SQVTM; CDR2 reads ANQGSEA. The CDR3 coding sequence is TGCAGCACTAGCGGGAGGGACGAGACCCAGTACTTC. It is translated as CSTSGRDETQYF.

The V gene is TRBV7-9, the J gene TRBJ2-5; TRBD1 agrees at 11 bases. Germline-derived CDR1 and CDR2 are SEHNR and FQNEAQ (reference sequence). This CDR3 is built from 14 residues. Trimming cost V 5 bases and J 5 bases; bases outside gene matches: 4. CDR3: CASSLGTGGETQYF. DNA for the CDR3: TGTGCCAGCAGCCTCGGGACAGGGGGGGAGACCCAGTACTTC.

This chain connects TRBV9 to TRBJ2-5; weak D call: TRBD2 (5 bases). The V gene lost 1 base and the J gene lost 0 bases, with 10 bases spanning the gap. This CDR3 region has 15 residues. Germline CDR1 and CDR2: SGDLS and YYNGEE. The CDR3 here is CASSVLSSDQETQYF. The DNA of the CDR3 is TGTGCCAGCAGCGTATTGAGTAGCGACCAAGAGACCCAGTACTTC.

V is TRBV15 and J is TRBJ2-1, with TRBD2 matching over 8 bases. CDR1 LNHNV and CDR2 YYDKDF come from the germline V gene (reference sequence). V lost 5 bases to trimming and J lost 9 bases; unmatched junction nucleotides: 9. This CDR3 contains 14 residues. The CDR3 is CATSGRLATGEQFF. The CDR3 DNA follows: TGTGCCACCAGCGGTAGACTAGCGACCGGTGAGCAGTTCTTC.

As for this clone: The same CDR3 arises from other DNA sequences in this sample as well. The CDR3 loop reads CASSLSASGGEQYF. In DNA form, the CDR3 reads TGCGCCAGCAGCTTGTCTGCTAGCGGGGGCGAGCAGTACTTC. This chain joins TRBV5-1 and TRBJ2-7, with 10 bases lining up with TRBD2. The CDR3 runs 14 residues. Per the germline V gene, CDR1 is SGHRS and CDR2 is YFSETQ. Unmatched junction bases numbered 4, after V lost 1 base and J lost 6 bases.

This clone showed up just once. The rearrangement links TRBV5-1 to TRBJ2-3, with D possibly TRBD1 on 6 matching bases. Deletions cut 3 bases from V and 0 bases from J, with 20 bases between. The CDR3 spans 18 residues. The germline V gene encodes CDR1 SGHRS and CDR2 YFSETQ. The CDR3 nucleotides are TGCGCCAGCAGCTCGAGAGAAGGACAGAGATTTAGCACAGATACGCAGTATTTT. Residues: CASSSREGQRFSTDTQYF.

This chain links TRBV5-5 with TRBJ1-4; D unclear. Germline V lookup: CDR1 SGHKS, CDR2 YYEKEE (reference sequence). Trimming stripped 1 base from V and 0 bases from J, with 13 bases between. This CDR3 has 17 residues. The CDR3 spells CASSLLPGIATNEKLFF. The DNA of the CDR3 is TGTGCCAGCAGCTTGCTACCGGGAATTGCAACTAATGAAAAACTGTTTTTT.

The table lists this clone with a count of one. The rearrangement links TRBV3-1 (or the pseudogene TRBV3-2) to TRBJ2-5; D perhaps matches TRBD1 (6 bases). Per the germline V gene, CDR1 is LGHDT and CDR2 is YNNKEL (reference sequence). V lost 5 bases to trimming and J lost 5 bases, with 12 bases between them. This CDR3 is 13 amino acids long. CDR3 sequence: CASSRGKGETQYF. CDR3 DNA sequence: TGTGCCAGCAGCAGGGGGAAAGGGGAGACCCAGTACTTC.

V gene TRBV3-1 (or the pseudogene TRBV3-2) combines with J gene TRBJ2-3; 11 bases align to TRBD2. The CDR3 sequence is 16 residues long. V lost 5 bases and J lost 4; bases outside the gene matches: 8. From germline, CDR1 is LGHDT and CDR2 YNNKEL (reference sequence). The CDR3 DNA sequence: TGTGCCAGCAGCTTTTTACTAGCGGGAGAAGCAGATACGCAGTATTTT. Its translation: CASSFLLAGEADTQYF.

The chain recombines TRBV30 with TRBJ2-3; D is possibly TRBD2 (6 bases). Germline V gene sequence: CDR1 GTSNPN, CDR2 SVGIG (reference sequence). This CDR3 comprises 13 residues. The ends were cut back, 3 bases at V and 3 bases at J, with 10 bases in the middle. DNA of the CDR3: TGTGCCTGGAGAGGCGGGATGACAGATACGCAGTATTTT. Translation: CAWRGGMTDTQYF.